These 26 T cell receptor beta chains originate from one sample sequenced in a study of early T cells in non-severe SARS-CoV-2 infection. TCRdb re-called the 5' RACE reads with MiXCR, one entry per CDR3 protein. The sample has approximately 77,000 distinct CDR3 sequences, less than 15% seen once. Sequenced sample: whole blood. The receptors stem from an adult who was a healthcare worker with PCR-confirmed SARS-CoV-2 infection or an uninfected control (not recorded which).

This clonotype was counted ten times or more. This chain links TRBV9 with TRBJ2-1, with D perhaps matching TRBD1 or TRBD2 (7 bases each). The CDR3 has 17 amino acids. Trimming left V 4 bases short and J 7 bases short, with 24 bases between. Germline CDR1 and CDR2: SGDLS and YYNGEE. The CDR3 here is CASSPGGGLAIGNEQFF. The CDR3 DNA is TGTGCCAGCAGCCCAGGGGGGGGGCTAGCGATAGGGAATGAGCAGTTCTTC. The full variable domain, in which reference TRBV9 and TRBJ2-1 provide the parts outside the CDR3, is DSGVTQTPKHLITATGQRVTLRCSPRSGDLSVYWYQQSLDQGLQFLIQYYNGEERAKGNILERFSAQQFPDLHSELNLSSLELGDSALYFCASSPGGGLAIGNEQFFGPGTRLTVL.

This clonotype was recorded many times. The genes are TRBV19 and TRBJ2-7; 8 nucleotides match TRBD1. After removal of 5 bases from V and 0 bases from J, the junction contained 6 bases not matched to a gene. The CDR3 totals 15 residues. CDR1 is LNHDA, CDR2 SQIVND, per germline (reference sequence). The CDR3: CASSSGTGISYEQYF. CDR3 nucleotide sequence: TGTGCCAGTAGTTCCGGGACAGGAATCTCCTACGAGCAGTACTTC.

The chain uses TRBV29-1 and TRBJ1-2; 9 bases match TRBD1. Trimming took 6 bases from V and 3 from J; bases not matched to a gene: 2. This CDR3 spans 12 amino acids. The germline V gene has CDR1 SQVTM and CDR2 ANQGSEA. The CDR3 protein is CSVRTGDYGYTF. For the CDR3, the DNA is TGCAGCGTCCGGACAGGGGACTATGGCTACACCTTC.

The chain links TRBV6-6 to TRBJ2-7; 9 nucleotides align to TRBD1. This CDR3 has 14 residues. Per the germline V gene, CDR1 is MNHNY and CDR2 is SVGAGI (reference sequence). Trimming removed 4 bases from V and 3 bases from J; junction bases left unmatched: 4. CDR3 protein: CASSSTGGGYEQYF. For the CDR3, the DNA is TGTGCCAGCAGTTCGACAGGGGGTGGCTACGAGCAGTACTTC.

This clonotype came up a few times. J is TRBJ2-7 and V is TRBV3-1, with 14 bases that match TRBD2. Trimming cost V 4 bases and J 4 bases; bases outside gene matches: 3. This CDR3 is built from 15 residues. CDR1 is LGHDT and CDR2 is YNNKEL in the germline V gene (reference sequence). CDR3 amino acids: CASSRRLAGGYEQYF. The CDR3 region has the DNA TGTGCCAGCAGCCGAAGACTAGCGGGAGGGTACGAGCAGTACTTC.

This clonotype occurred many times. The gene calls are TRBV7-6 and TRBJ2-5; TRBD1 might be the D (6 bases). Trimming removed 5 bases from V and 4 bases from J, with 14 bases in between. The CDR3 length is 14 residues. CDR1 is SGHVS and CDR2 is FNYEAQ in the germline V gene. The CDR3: CASSQTQGRETQYF. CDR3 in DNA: TGTGCCAGCAGCCAAACCCAGGGGAGAGAGACCCAGTACTTC.

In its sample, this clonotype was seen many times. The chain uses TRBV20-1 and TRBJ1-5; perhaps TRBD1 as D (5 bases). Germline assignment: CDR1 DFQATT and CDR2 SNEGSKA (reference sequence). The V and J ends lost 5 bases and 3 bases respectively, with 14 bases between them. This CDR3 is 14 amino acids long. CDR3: CSASDSTDNQPQHF. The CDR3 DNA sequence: TGCAGTGCTTCTGACAGTACCGACAATCAGCCCCAGCATTTT.

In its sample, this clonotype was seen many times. The CDR3 is CASSLPGWAEAFF. CDR3 nucleotides: TGTGCCAGCAGCTTACCAGGGTGGGCTGAAGCTTTCTTT. The chain joins TRBV7-6 to TRBJ1-1, with TRBD1 as a possible D gene (5 bases). Germline values: CDR1 SGHVS, CDR2 FNYEAQ. Trimming pared 2 bases from V and 6 bases from J, leaving 10 bases between. This CDR3 spans 13 amino acids.

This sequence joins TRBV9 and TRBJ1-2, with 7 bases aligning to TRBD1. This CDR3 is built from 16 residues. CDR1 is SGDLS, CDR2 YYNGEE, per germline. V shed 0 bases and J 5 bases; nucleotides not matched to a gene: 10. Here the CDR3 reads CASSVDRGGAAYGYTF. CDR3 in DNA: TGTGCCAGCAGCGTAGACAGGGGAGGAGCGGCTTATGGCTACACCTTC.

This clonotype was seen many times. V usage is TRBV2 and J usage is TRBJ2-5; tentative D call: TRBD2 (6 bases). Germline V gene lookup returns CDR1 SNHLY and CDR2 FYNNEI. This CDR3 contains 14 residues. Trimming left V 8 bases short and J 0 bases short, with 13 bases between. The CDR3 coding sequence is TGTGCCAGCCGCTACCGGGAGTACCAAGAGACCCAGTACTTC. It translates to CASRYREYQETQYF. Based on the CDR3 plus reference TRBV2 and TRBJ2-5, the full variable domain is EPEVTQTPSHQVTQMGQEVILRCVPISNHLYFYWYRQILGQKVEFLVSFYNNEISEKSEIFDDQFSVERPDGSNFTLKIRSTKLEDSAMYFCASRYREYQETQYFGPGTRLLVL.

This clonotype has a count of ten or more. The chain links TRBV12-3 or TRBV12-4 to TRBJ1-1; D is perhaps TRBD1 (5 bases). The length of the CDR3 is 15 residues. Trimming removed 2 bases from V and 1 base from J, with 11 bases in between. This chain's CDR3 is CASSLPGTGNTEAFF. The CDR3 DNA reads TGTGCCAGCAGTTTACCGGGGACGGGGAACACTGAAGCTTTCTTT.

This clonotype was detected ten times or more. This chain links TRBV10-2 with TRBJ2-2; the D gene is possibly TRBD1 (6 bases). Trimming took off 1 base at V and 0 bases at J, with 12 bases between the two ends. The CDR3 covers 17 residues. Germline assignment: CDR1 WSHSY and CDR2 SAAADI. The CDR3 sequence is CASSEWGPISNTGELFF. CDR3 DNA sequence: TGCGCCAGCAGTGAGTGGGGGCCGATTTCGAACACCGGGGAGCTGTTTTTT.

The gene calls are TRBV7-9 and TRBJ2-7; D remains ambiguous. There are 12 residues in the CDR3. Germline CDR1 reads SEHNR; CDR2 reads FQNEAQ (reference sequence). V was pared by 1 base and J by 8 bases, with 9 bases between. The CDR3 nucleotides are TGTGCCAGCAGCTTAGAAGGGTCCAAGCAGTACTTC. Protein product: CASSLEGSKQYF.

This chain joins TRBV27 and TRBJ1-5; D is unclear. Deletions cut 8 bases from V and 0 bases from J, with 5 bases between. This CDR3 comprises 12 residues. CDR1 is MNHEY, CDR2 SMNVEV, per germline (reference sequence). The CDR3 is CASWDSNQPQHF. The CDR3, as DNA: TGTGCCAGCTGGGATAGCAATCAGCCCCAGCATTTT.

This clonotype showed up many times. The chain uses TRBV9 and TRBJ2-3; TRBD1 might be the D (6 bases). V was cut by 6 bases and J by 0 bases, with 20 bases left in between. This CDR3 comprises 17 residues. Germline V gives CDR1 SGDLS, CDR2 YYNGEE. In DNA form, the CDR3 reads TGTGCCAGCACCCGAGGACAGACAGTTCTTAGCACAGATACGCAGTATTTT. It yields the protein CASTRGQTVLSTDTQYF.

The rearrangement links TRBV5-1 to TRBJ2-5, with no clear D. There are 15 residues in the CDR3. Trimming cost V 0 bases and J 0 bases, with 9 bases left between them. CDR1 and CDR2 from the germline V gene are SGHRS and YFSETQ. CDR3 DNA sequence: TGCGCCAGCAGCTTGGCCCGAGGAAACCAAGAGACCCAGTACTTC. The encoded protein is CASSLARGNQETQYF.

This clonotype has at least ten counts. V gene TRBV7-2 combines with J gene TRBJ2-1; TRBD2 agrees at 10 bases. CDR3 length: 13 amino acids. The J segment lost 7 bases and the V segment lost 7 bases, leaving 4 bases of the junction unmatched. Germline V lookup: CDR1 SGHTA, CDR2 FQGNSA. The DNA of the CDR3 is TGTGCCAGCACCAGCGGGAGGGGGAATGAGCAGTTCTTC. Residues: CASTSGRGNEQFF. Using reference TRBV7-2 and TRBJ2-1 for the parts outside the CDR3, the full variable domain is GAGVSQSPSNKVTEKGKDVELRCDPISGHTALYWYRQSLGQGLEFLIYFQGNSAPDKSGLPSDRFSAERTGGSVSTLTIQRTQQEDSAVYLCASTSGRGNEQFFGPGTRLTVL.

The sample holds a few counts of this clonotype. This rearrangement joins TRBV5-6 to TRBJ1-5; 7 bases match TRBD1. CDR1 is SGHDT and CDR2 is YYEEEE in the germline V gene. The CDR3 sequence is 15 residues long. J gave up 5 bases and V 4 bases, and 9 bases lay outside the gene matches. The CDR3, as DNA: TGTGCCAGCAGCGCTGGACAGGAGGCCTATCAGCCCCAGCATTTT. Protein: CASSAGQEAYQPQHF. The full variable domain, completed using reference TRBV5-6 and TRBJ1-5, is DAGVTQSPTHLIKTRGQQVTLRCSPKSGHDTVSWYQQALGQGPQFIFQYYEEEERQRGNFPDRFSGHQFPNYSSELNVNALLLGDSALYLCASSAGQEAYQPQHFGDGTRLSIL.

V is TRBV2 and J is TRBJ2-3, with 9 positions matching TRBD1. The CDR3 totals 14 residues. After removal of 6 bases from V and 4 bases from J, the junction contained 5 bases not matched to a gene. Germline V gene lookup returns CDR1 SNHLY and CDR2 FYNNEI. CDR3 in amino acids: CASRPGQGSDTQYF. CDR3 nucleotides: TGTGCCAGCAGACCGGGACAGGGATCAGATACGCAGTATTTT.

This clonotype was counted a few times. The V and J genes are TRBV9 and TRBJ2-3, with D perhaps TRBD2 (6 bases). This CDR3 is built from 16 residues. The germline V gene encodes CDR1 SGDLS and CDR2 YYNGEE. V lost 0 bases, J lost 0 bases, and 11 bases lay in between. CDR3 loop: CASSVGIAESTDTQYF. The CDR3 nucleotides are TGTGCCAGCAGCGTAGGAATAGCGGAGAGCACAGATACGCAGTATTTT. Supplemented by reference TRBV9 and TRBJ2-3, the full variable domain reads DSGVTQTPKHLITATGQRVTLRCSPRSGDLSVYWYQQSLDQGLQFLIQYYNGEERAKGNILERFSAQQFPDLHSELNLSSLELGDSALYFCASSVGIAESTDTQYFGPGTRLTVL.

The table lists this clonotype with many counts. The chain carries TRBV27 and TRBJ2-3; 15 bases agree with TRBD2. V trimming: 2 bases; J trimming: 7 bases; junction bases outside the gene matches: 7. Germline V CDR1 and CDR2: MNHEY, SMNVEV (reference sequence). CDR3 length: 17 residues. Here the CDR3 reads CASSLTTGTSGRYTQYF. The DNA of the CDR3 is TGTGCCAGCAGTTTAACGACCGGGACTAGCGGGAGGTATACGCAGTATTTT.

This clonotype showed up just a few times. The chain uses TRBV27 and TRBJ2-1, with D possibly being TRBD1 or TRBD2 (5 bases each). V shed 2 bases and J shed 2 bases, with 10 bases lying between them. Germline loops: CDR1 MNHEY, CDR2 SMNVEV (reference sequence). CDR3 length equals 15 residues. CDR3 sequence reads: CASSLGTETYNEQFF. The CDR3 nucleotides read TGTGCCAGCAGTTTAGGGACCGAAACCTACAATGAGCAGTTCTTC.

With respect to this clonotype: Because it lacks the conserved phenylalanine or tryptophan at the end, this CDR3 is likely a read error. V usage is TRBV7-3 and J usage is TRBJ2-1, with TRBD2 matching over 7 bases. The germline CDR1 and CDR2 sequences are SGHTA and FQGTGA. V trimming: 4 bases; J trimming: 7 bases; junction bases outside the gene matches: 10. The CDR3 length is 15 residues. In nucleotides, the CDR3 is TGTGCCAGCAGCTCGCAGGCGGGAGAAGGGAATGAGCAGTTCTCC. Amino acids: CASSSQAGEGNEQFS.

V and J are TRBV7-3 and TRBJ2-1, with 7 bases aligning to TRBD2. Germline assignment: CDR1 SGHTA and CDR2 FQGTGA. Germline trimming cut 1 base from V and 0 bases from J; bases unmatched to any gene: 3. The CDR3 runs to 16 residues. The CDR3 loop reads CASSLSGSSSYNEQFF. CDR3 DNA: TGTGCCAGCAGCTTAAGCGGGAGTAGCTCCTACAATGAGCAGTTCTTC.

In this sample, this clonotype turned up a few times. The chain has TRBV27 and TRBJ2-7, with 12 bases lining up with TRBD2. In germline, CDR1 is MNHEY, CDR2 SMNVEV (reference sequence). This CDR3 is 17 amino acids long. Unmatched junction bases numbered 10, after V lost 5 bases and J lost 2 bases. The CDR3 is CASSPLAGGPIPYEQYF. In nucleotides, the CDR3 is TGTGCCAGCAGTCCCCTAGCGGGAGGGCCAATACCCTACGAGCAGTACTTC.

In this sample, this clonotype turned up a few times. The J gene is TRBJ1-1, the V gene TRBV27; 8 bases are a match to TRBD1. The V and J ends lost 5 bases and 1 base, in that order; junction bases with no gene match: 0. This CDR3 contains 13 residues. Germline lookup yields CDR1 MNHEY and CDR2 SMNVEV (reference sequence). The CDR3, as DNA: TGTGCCAGCAGTGGACAGGGGAACACTGAAGCTTTCTTT. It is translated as CASSGQGNTEAFF.